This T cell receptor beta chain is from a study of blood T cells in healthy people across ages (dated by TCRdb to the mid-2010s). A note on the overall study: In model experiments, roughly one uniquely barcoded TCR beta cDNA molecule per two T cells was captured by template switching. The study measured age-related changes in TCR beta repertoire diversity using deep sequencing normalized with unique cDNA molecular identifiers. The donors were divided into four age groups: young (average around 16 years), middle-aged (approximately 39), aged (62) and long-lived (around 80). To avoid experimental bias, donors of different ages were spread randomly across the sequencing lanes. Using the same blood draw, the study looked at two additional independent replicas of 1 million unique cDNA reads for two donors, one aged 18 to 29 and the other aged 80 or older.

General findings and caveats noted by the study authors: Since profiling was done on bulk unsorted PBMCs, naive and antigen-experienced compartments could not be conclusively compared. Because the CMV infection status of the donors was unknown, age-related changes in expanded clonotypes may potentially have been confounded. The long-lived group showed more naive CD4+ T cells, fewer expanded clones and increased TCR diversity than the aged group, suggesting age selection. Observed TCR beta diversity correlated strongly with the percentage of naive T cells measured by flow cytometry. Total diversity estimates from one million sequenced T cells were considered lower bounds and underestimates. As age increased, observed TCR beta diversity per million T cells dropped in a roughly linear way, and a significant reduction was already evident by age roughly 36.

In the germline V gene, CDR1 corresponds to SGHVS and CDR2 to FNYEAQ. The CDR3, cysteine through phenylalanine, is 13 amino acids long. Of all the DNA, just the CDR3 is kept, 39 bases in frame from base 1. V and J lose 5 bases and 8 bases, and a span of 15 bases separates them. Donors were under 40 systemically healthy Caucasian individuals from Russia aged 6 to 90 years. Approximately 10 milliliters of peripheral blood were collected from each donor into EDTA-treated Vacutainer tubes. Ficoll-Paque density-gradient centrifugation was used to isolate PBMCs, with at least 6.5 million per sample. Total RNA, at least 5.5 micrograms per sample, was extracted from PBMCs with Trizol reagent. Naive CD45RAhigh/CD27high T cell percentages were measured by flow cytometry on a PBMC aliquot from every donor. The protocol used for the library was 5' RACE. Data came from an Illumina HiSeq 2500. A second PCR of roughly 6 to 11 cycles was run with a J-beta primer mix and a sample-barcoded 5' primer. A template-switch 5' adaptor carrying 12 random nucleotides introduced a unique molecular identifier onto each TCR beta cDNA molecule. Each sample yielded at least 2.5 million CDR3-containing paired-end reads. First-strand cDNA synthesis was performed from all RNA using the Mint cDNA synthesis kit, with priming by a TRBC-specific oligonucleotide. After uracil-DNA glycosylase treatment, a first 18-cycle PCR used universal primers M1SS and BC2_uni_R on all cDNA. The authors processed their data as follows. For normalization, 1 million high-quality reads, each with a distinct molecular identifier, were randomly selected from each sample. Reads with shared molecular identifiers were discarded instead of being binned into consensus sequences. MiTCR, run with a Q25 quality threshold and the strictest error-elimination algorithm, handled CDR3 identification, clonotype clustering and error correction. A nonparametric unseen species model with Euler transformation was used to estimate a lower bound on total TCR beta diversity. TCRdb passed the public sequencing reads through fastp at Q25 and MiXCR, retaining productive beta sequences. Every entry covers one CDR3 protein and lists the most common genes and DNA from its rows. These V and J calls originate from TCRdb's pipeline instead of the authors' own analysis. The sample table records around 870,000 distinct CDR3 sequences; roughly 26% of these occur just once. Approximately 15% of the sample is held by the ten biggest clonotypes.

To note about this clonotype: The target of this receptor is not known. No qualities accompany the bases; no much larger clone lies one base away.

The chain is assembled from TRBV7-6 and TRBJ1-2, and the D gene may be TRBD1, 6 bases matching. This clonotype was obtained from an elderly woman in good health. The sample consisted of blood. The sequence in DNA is TGTGCCAGCAGCCAAGCCACAGGGACGGGCTACACCTTC. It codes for CASSQATGTGYTF.